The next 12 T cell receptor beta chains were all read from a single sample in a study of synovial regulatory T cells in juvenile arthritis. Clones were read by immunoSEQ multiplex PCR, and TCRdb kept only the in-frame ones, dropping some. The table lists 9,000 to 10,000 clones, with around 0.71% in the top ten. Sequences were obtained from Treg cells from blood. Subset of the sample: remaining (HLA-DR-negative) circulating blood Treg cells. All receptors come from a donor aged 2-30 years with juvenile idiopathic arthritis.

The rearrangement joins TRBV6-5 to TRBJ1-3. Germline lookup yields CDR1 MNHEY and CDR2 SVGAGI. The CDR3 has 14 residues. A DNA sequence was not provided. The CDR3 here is CASSYGRGGNTIYF.

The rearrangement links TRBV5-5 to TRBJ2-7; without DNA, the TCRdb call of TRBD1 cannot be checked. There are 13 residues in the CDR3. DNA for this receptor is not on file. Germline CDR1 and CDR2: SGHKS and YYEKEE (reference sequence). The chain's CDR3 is CASSRGHGYEQYF.

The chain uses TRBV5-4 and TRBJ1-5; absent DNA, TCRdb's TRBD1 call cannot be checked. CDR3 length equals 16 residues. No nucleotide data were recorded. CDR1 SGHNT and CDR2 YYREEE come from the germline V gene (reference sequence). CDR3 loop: CASSASPGAGNQPQHF.

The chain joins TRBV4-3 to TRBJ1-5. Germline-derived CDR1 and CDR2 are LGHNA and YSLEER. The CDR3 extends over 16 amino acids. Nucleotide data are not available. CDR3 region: CASSQDLGSLGQPQHF.

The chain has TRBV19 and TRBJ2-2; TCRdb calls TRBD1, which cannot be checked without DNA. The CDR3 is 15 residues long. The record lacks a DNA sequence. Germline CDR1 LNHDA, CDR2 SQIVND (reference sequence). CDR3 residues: CASMGDRLNTGELFF.

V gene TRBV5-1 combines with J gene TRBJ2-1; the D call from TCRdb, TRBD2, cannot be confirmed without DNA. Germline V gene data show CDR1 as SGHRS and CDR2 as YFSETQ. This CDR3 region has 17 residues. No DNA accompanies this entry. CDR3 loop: CASSLNLAGGPYNEQFF.

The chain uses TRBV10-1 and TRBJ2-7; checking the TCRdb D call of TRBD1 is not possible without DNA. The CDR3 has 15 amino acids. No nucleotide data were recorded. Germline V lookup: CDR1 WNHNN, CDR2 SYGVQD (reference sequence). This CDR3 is CASSEGQLWIYEQYF.

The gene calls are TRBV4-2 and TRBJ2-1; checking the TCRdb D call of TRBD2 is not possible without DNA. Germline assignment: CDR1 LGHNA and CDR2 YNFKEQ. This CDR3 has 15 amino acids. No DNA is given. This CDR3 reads CASSSGASGYNEQFF.

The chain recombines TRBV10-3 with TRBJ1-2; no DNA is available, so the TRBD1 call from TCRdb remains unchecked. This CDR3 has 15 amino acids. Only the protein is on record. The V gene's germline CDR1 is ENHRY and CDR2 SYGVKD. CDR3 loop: CATKDWETGRDGYTF.

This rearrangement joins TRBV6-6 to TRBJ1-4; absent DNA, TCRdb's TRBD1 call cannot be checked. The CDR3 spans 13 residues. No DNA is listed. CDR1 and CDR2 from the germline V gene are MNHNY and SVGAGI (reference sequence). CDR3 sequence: CASTNSLNEKLFF.

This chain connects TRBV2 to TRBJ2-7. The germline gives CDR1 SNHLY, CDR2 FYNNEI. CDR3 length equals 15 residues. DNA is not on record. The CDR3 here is CASSDPGRISYEQYF.

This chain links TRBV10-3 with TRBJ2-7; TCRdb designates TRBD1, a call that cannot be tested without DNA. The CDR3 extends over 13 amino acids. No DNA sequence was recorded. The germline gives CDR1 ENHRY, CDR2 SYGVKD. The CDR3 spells CAISQTGLSEQYF.